This T cell receptor beta chain was documented in a study of control samples from healthy donors and cancer patients. Clones were sequenced by immunoSEQ multiplex PCR, and TCRdb holds only the in-frame ones, with some missing. The data contain 99,000 or so clones, around four fifths of them seen just once; the ten biggest clones take up roughly 13%. This CDR3 comprises 15 residues. From germline, CDR1 is SGHRS and CDR2 YFSETQ. The V end was cut by 3 bases, the J end by 0 bases, with 10 bases between. The sample was blood. V usage is TRBV5-1 and J usage is TRBJ2-1; D may be TRBD2 (5 bases). The clonotype comes from a woman aged 45-65 years in good health. The CDR3 bases are TGCGCCAGCAGCTCCGGACTCGACTCCTACAATGAGCAGTTCTTC. Translated: CASSSGLDSYNEQFF.